The next 26 T cell receptor beta chains were all read from a single sample in a study of metastatic and nonmetastatic thyroid tumors. Thyroid surgery was preceded by no treatment in any patient. MiXCR re-clonotyped the PCR reads for TCRdb. Of tens of thousands of clones in the sample, roughly a fifth were seen once. The specimen sequenced was blood. Every receptor here comes from a male donor with papillary thyroid cancer or a benign thyroid nodule (not recorded which). Some clones in this sample may be carry-over from other donors' samples.

The V gene is TRBV5-5, the J gene TRBJ1-3; D is undetermined. Germline lookup yields CDR1 SGHKS and CDR2 YYEKEE (reference sequence). The CDR3 is made up of 14 amino acids. Trimming took 7 bases from V and 1 from J, leaving 12 bases between them. The CDR3 spells CASCTSGSGNTIYF. The CDR3, as DNA: TGTGCCAGCTGCACGTCGGGATCTGGAAACACCATATATTTT.

This clone came up many times. The CDR3 coding sequence is TGCAGTGCTCTCGGGGGTGGGGACCAAGAGACCCAGTACTTC. This encodes CSALGGGDQETQYF. The rearrangement uses TRBV20-1 and TRBJ2-5; possible D gene TRBD2, 6 bases. Germline V lookup: CDR1 DFQATT, CDR2 SNEGSKA (reference sequence). V lost 5 bases, J lost 0 bases, and 13 bases lay in between. This CDR3 spans 14 amino acids.

There are many counts of this clone. The V and J genes are TRBV5-6 and TRBJ2-5; tentative D call: TRBD1 (5 bases). Germline CDR1 reads SGHDT; CDR2 reads YYEEEE. Trimming shortened V by 2 bases and J by 2 bases, and 7 bases separated the two germline ends. There are 13 residues in the CDR3. The CDR3 DNA reads as TGTGCCAGCAGCTTCGGACAACAAGAGACCCAGTACTTC. Residues: CASSFGQQETQYF.

Many counts were recorded for this clone. With a much larger clone just one base away, this may be a read error. This chain links TRBV5-1 with TRBJ1-2; D is perhaps TRBD1 (5 bases). The length of the CDR3 is 17 residues. V was shortened by 3 bases and J by 2 bases, with 20 bases between the two germline ends. The germline CDR1 and CDR2 sequences are SGHRS and YFSETQ. The CDR3 sequence: CASSYIGGATLNYGYTF. CDR3 bases: TGCGCCAGCAGCTATATTGGTGGGGCGACTTTAAACTATGGCTACACCTTC. Full variable domain (rest looked up from reference TRBV5-1 and TRBJ1-2): KAGVTQTPRYLIKTRGQQVTLSCSPISGHRSVSWYQQTPGQGLQFLFEYFSETQRNKGNFPGRFSGRQFSNSRSEMNVSTLELGDSALYLCASSYIGGATLNYGYTFGSGTRLTVV.

This clone occurred many times. Germline is not matched at one junction end, which may reflect a read error. CDR3 in DNA: TGCAGTGCTAGGAGGCCCCCCGGAGAGCTGTTTTTT. It encodes CSARRPPGELFF. V is TRBV20-1 and J is TRBJ2-2, with D unclear. The CDR3 contains 12 residues. The germline V gene has CDR1 DFQATT and CDR2 SNEGSKA (reference sequence).

As concerns this clone: The germline gene is not matched at one end of the junction; a read error may be the cause. This chain uses TRBV10-3 with TRBJ1-1; TRBD1 aligns across 8 bases. The CDR3 has 12 amino acids. Germline values: CDR1 ENHRY, CDR2 SYGVKD. The CDR3 nucleotides are TGTGCCATCGGTGAGAGGACAGGGAAAACTTTCTTT. Protein sequence: CAIGERTGKTFF.

This clone was counted at least ten times. This sequence joins TRBV4-1 and TRBJ1-1; D may be TRBD1 (6 bases). This CDR3 region has 13 residues. Germline V lookup: CDR1 MGHRA, CDR2 YSYEKL. With 6 bases removed from V and 3 bases from J, the gap between germline ends came to 11 bases. The CDR3 DNA follows: TGCGCCAGCAGACAGACAGGAGACACTGAAGCTTTCTTT. Encoded protein: CASRQTGDTEAFF.

CDR3 loop: CASSTCNEQFF. As DNA, the CDR3 is TGCGCCAGCTCGACATGTAATGAGCAGTTCTTC. V gene TRBV5-1 combines with J gene TRBJ2-1, with no clear D. Germline values: CDR1 SGHRS, CDR2 YFSETQ. The CDR3 contains 11 residues. V was clipped by 7 bases and J by 7 bases, with 9 bases between them.

This clone has ten or more counts. The chain couples TRBV2 to TRBJ1-3; D gene unclear. This CDR3 spans 14 amino acids. Germline loops: CDR1 SNHLY, CDR2 FYNNEI. Trimming took 3 bases from V and 8 from J, leaving 14 bases between them. CDR3 sequence (DNA): TGTGCCAGCAGTGAGAAGGGATCGGTTGACACCATATATTTT. This encodes CASSEKGSVDTIYF.

This chain joins TRBV24-1 and TRBJ2-5; 8 bases align to TRBD2. V lost 4 bases and J lost 5; bases outside the gene matches: 11. CDR1 and CDR2 (germline): KGHDR, SFDVKD. CDR3 length equals 16 residues. The chain's CDR3 is CATSDNERERKETQYF. The CDR3 bases are TGTGCCACCAGTGACAACGAGCGGGAGCGTAAGGAGACCCAGTACTTC.

At least ten counts were recorded for this clone. The CDR3 nucleotides are TGTGCCAGCAGTGACTCGGACAATTCACCCCTCCACTTT. This translates into CASSDSDNSPLHF. The chain combines TRBV6-4 with TRBJ1-6; D unclear. The CDR3 length is 13 residues. Trimming cost V 0 bases and J 7 bases, with 4 bases left between them. Germline V gene sequence: CDR1 MRHNA, CDR2 SNTAGT.

This clone was picked up one time. A much bigger clone sits one base away, suggesting this may be a read error. The rearrangement links TRBV5-6 to TRBJ2-3, with D hard to call. The CDR3 extends over 16 amino acids. Germline V gene sequence: CDR1 SGHDT, CDR2 YYEEEE. Trimming removed 0 bases from V and 2 bases from J, with 13 bases in between. CDR3 sequence (DNA): TGTGCCAGCAGCTTGGCCGATGACTTCCACACAGATACGCAGTATTTT. Translating it yields CASSLADDFHTDTQYF.

This clone has more than one count but fewer than ten. The gene calls are TRBV19 and TRBJ2-5; 7 nucleotides align to TRBD2. CDR1 and CDR2 (germline): LNHDA, SQIVND (reference sequence). The CDR3 contains 16 residues. Losses at the gene ends were 3 bases for V and 4 bases for J; bases not matched to a gene: 11. CDR3 sequence reads: CASSIPAGAGRETQYF. DNA for the CDR3: TGTGCCAGTAGTATCCCCGCGGGAGCAGGTAGAGAGACCCAGTACTTC.

The table lists this clone with a few counts. Given a much more abundant clone one base away, this may be a read error. The V gene is TRBV20-1, the J gene TRBJ2-1; weak D call: TRBD2 (6 bases). Trimming removed 6 bases at V and 5 bases at J, with 14 bases between. CDR3 size: 13 residues. Germline lookup yields CDR1 DFQATT and CDR2 SNEGSKA (reference sequence). This CDR3 is CSAERVAHNEQFF. The CDR3 DNA sequence: TGCAGTGCGGAGCGGGTGGCCCACAATGAGCAGTTCTTC.

This clone was counted ten times or more. The rearrangement links TRBV20-1 to TRBJ2-5; tentative D call: TRBD2 (6 bases). The CDR3 length is 16 residues. V dropped 7 bases and J dropped 3 bases, with 24 bases sitting between them. CDR1 DFQATT and CDR2 SNEGSKA come from the germline V gene (reference sequence). CDR3 coding DNA: TGCAGTGTAAGGGCTATGGAGGGCATATCTAAAGAGACCCAGTACTTC. Protein: CSVRAMEGISKETQYF.

This clone was seen repeatedly, ten times or more. The chain joins TRBV5-6 to TRBJ2-7, with TRBD2 as a possible D gene (5 bases). Germline assignment: CDR1 SGHDT and CDR2 YYEEEE. This CDR3 is built from 14 residues. V was pared by 2 bases and J by 0 bases, with 9 bases between. The CDR3 protein is CASSLSSISYEQYF. In DNA form, the CDR3 reads TGTGCCAGCAGCTTATCTAGCATCTCCTACGAGCAGTACTTC.

This clone was counted ten times or more. The V gene is TRBV7-9, the J gene TRBJ2-1, with 9 bases aligning to TRBD2. V was pared by 6 bases and J by 8 bases, with 5 bases of the junction left unmatched. Germline CDR1 SEHNR, CDR2 FQNEAQ (reference sequence). The CDR3 covers 13 residues. The CDR3 sequence is CASRTAGGYEQFF. The CDR3, as DNA: TGTGCCAGCAGGACAGCGGGAGGTTATGAGCAGTTCTTC.

This chain uses TRBV18 with TRBJ1-1, with D possibly being TRBD1 (5 bases). V was trimmed by 5 bases and J by 11 bases, leaving 18 bases between them. Germline loops: CDR1 KGHSH, CDR2 LQKENI. The length of the CDR3 is 13 residues. CDR3 in DNA: TGTGCCAGCTCATCCTACTTGGGCAGGGATGCTTTCTTT. Protein: CASSSYLGRDAFF.

The chain carries TRBV19 and TRBJ2-1; D is unclear. Germline V lookup: CDR1 LNHDA, CDR2 SQIVND (reference sequence). The CDR3 runs 16 residues. Trimming took 3 bases from V and 3 from J, leaving 15 bases between them. The DNA for the CDR3 is TGTGCCAGTAGTATCGGACGTTCGAAGATCTACAATGAGCAGTTCTTC. Encoded protein: CASSIGRSKIYNEQFF. Together with reference TRBV19 and TRBJ2-1, the CDR3 gives the full variable domain: DGGITQSPKYLFRKEGQNVTLSCEQNLNHDAMYWYRQDPGQGLRLIYYSQIVNDFQKGDIAEGYSVSREKKESFPLTVTSAQKNPTAFYLCASSIGRSKIYNEQFFGPGTRLTVL.

The table lists this clone with many counts. The chain recombines TRBV6-1 with TRBJ2-7; TRBD2 matches at 11 bases. The V and J ends lost 7 bases and 2 bases, in that order; junction bases with no gene match: 4. The CDR3 is 14 amino acids. Germline CDR1 is MNHNS and CDR2 is SASEGT. In DNA form, the CDR3 reads TGTGCCAGCATCCGGACTAGCGGGCCCTACGAGCAGTACTTC. Amino acids: CASIRTSGPYEQYF.

The chain has TRBV6-1 and TRBJ1-5; 8 bases agree with TRBD1. V lost 5 bases and J lost 6; bases outside the gene matches: 9. The CDR3 contains 15 residues. The V gene's germline CDR1 is MNHNS and CDR2 SASEGT. CDR3 region: CASSPQDREVQPQHF. The DNA for the CDR3 is TGTGCCAGCAGTCCGCAGGACAGGGAGGTTCAGCCCCAGCATTTT.

This clone came up many times. The chain has TRBV7-8 and TRBJ1-3, with D unclear. Trimming pared 4 bases from V and 7 bases from J, leaving 11 bases between. Germline CDR1 and CDR2: SGHVS and FQNEAQ. The CDR3 runs 13 residues. The DNA for the CDR3 is TGTGCCAGCAGCTCAGAGGGTCCCAACACCATATATTTT. It specifies CASSSEGPNTIYF.

This clone was seen ten or more times. The chain is built from TRBV6-2 or TRBV6-3 and TRBJ1-2; D ambiguous. Germline V CDR1 and CDR2: MNHEY, SVGEGT. The CDR3 contains 12 residues. V was cut by 5 bases and J by 2 bases, with 6 bases left in between. The CDR3 bases are TGTGCCAGCAGTCCCACAAACTATGGCTACACCTTC. Translating it yields CASSPTNYGYTF.

This clone was counted at least ten times. The J gene is TRBJ1-1, the V gene TRBV19; 8 nucleotides align to TRBD1. The CDR3 consists of 13 residues. Germline V gene sequence: CDR1 LNHDA, CDR2 SQIVND (reference sequence). V dropped 5 bases and J dropped 5; count of bases not matched to a gene: 4. The CDR3 protein is CASSDQGATEAFF. The CDR3, as DNA: TGTGCCAGTAGTGACCAGGGGGCAACTGAAGCTTTCTTT.

This clone has ten or more counts. V is TRBV24-1 and J is TRBJ2-2; TRBD1 matches 8 bases. This CDR3 has 14 residues. Germline values: CDR1 KGHDR, CDR2 SFDVKD. V was pared by 10 bases and J by 4 bases, with 7 bases of the junction left unmatched. The CDR3 nucleotides read TGTGCCACAATGGACAGGGTGGGCACCGGGGAGCTGTTTTTT. This encodes CATMDRVGTGELFF.

This clone was seen a handful of times. The chain carries TRBV27 and TRBJ2-7; no reliable D call. The V end lost 6 bases, the J end lost 6 bases, and 12 bases lay between the germline ends. The CDR3 length is 12 residues. Per germline, CDR1 MNHEY and CDR2 SMNVEV (reference sequence). CDR3 loop: CASRGTGPEQYF. The CDR3 nucleotides are TGTGCCAGCAGGGGCACTGGTCCCGAGCAGTACTTC.